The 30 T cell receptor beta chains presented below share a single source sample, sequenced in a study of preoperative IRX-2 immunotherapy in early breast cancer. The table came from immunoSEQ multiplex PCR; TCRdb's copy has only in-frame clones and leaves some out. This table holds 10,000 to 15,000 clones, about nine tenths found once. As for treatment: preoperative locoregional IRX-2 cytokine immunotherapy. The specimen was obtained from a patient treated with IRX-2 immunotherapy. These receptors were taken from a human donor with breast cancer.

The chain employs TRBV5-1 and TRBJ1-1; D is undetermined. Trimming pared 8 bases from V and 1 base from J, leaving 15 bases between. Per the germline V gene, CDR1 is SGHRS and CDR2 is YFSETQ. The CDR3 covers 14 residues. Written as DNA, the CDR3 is TGCGCCAGTATCAAAGGCAGCTCGAACACTGAAGCTTTCTTT. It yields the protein CASIKGSSNTEAFF.

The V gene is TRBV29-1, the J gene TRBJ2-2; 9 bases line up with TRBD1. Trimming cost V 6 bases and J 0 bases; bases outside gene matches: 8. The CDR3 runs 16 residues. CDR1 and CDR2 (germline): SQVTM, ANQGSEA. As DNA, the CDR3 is TGCAGCGTCAGGAACCGGGACAGGGCGAACACCGGGGAGCTGTTTTTT. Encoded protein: CSVRNRDRANTGELFF.

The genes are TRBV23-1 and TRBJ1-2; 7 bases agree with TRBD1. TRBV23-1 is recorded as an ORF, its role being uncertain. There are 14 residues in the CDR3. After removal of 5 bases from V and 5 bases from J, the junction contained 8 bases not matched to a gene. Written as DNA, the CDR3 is TGCGCCAGCAGTGGGAGGGGGCGGGGGTATGGCTACACCTTC. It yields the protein CASSGRGRGYGYTF.

Here the CDR3 DNA reads TGTGCCAGCAGCTTGAGATCTAACTATGGCTACACCTTC. Its protein product is CASSLRSNYGYTF. The chain couples TRBV11-1 to TRBJ1-2; unclear D gene. CDR3 size: 13 residues. Germline CDR1 is SGHAT and CDR2 is FQDESV (reference sequence). V was clipped by 3 bases and J by 0 bases, with 5 bases between them.

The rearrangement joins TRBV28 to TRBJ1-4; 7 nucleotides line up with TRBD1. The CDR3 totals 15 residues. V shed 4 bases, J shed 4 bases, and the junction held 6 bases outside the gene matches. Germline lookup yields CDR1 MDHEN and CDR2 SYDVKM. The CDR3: CASSSGGVLNEKLFF. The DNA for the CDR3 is TGTGCCAGCAGTTCAGGGGGGGTGCTTAATGAAAAACTGTTTTTT.

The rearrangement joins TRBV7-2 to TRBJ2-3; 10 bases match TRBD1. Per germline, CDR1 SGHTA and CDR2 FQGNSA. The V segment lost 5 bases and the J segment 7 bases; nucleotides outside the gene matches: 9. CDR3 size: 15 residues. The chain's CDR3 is CASSPPGTGVNTQYF. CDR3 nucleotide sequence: TGTGCCAGCAGCCCACCGGGGACAGGGGTGAATACGCAGTATTTT.

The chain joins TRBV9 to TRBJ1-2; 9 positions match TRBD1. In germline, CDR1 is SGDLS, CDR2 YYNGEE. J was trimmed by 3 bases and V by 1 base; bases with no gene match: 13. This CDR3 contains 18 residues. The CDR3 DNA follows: TGTGCCAGCAGCGTAAGCCCCACCGGGACAGGGAGTCACTATGGCTACACCTTC. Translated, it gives CASSVSPTGTGSHYGYTF.

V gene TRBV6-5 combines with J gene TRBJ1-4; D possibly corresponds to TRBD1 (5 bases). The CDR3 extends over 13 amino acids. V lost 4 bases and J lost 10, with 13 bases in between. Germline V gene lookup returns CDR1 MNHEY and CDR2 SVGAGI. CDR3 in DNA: TGTGCCAGCAGTTTTGCGGGGGGGGGAAAACTGTTTTTT. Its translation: CASSFAGGGKLFF.

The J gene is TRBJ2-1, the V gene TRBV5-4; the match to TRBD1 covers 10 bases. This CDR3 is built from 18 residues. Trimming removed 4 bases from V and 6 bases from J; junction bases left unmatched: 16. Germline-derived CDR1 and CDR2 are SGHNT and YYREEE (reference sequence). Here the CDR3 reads CASSGPGQGSTRANEQFF. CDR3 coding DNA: TGTGCCAGCAGCGGACCGGGACAGGGGTCCACCCGCGCCAATGAGCAGTTCTTC.

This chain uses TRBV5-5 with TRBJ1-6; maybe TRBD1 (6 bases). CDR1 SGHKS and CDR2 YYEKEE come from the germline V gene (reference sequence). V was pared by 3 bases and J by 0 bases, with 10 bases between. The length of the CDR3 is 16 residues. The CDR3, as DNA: TGTGCCAGCAGCTGGGACATCTACTCCTATAATTCACCCCTCCACTTT. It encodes CASSWDIYSYNSPLHF.

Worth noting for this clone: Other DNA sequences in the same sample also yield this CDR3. CDR3 loop: CASSLVVSTDTQYF. In nucleotides, the CDR3 is TGTGCCAGCAGCTTAGTGGTCAGCACAGATACGCAGTATTTT. The V call is TRBV7-9, the J call TRBJ2-3, with D uncertain. This CDR3 is built from 14 residues. V lost 1 base and J 0 bases, leaving 5 bases between the germline ends. Germline values: CDR1 SEHNR, CDR2 FQNEAQ (reference sequence).

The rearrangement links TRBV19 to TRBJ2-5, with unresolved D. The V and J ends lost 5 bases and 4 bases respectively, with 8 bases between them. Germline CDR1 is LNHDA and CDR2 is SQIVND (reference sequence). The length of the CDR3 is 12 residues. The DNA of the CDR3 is TGTGCCAGTAGTCCCCTCGGAGAGACCCAGTACTTC. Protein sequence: CASSPLGETQYF. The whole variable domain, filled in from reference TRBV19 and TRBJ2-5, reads DGGITQSPKYLFRKEGQNVTLSCEQNLNHDAMYWYRQDPGQGLRLIYYSQIVNDFQKGDIAEGYSVSREKKESFPLTVTSAQKNPTAFYLCASSPLGETQYFGPGTRLLVL.

CDR3 residues: CASSQTSLETQYF. The CDR3 DNA is TGTGCCAGCAGTCAGACTAGTCTCGAGACCCAGTACTTC. The chain combines TRBV6-6 with TRBJ2-7; maybe TRBD2 (6 bases). The DNA matches TRBJ2-5 better at its end, which makes the J call doubtful. This CDR3 has 13 amino acids. Germline lookup yields CDR1 MNHNY and CDR2 SVGAGI (reference sequence).

The CDR3 protein is CASTDGTPGLANVLTF. DNA of the CDR3: TGTGCCAGCACCGACGGGACCCCTGGCCTGGCCAACGTCCTGACTTTC. The gene calls are TRBV2 and TRBJ2-6, with D tentatively TRBD1 or TRBD2 (5 bases each). This CDR3 has 16 residues. V was cut by 7 bases and J by 6 bases, with 19 bases left in between. CDR1 SNHLY and CDR2 FYNNEI come from the germline V gene.

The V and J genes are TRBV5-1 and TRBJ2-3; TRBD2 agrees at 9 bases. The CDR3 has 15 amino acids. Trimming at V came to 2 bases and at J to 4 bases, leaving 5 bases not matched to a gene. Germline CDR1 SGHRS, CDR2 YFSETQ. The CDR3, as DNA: TGCGCCAGCAGCTTTCAAGCGGGGGGAGCAGATACGCAGTATTTT. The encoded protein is CASSFQAGGADTQYF.

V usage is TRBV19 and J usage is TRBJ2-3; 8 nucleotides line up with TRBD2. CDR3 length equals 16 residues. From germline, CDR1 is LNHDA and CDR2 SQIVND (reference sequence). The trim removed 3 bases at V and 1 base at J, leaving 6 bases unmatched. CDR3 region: CASSIATSVGTDTQYF. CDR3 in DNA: TGTGCCAGTAGTATCGCGACTAGCGTCGGCACAGATACGCAGTATTTT.

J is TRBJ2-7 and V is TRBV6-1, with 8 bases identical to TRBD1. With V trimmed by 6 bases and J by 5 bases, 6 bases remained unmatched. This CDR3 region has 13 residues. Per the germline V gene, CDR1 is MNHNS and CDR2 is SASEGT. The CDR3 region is CASRNRGVNEQYV. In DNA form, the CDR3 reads TGTGCCAGCAGAAACAGGGGGGTCAACGAGCAGTACGTC.

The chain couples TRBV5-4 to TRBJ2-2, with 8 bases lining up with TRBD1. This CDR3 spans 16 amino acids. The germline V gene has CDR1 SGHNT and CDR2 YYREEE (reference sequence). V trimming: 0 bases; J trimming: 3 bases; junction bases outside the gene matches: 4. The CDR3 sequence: CASSLGAGGHTGELFF. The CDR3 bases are TGTGCCAGCAGCTTGGGGGCAGGGGGCCACACCGGGGAGCTGTTTTTT.

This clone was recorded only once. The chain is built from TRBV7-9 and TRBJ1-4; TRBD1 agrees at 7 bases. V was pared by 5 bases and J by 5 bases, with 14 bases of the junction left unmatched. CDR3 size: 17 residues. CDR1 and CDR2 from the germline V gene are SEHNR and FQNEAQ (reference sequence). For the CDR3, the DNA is TGTGCCAGCAGCGATTGGGACAGAGGGGTGGAGAATGAAAAACTGTTTTTT. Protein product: CASSDWDRGVENEKLFF.

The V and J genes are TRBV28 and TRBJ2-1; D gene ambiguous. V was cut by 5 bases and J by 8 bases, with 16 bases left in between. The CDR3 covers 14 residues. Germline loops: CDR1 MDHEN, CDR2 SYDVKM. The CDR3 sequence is CASSAPNYGYEQFF. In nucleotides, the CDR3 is TGTGCCAGCAGTGCTCCGAACTACGGCTATGAGCAGTTCTTC.

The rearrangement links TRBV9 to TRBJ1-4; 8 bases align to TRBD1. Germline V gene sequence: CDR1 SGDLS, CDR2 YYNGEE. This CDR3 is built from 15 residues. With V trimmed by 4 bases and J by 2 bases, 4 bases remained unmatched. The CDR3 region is CASSSRQGTNEKLFF. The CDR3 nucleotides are TGTGCCAGCAGCTCCCGACAGGGGACTAATGAAAAACTGTTTTTT.

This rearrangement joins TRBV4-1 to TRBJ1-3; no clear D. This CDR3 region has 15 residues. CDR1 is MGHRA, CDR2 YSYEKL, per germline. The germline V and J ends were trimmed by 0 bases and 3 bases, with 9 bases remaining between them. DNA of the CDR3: TGCGCCAGCAGCCAAGATCCACAGTTTGGAAACACCATATATTTT. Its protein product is CASSQDPQFGNTIYF.

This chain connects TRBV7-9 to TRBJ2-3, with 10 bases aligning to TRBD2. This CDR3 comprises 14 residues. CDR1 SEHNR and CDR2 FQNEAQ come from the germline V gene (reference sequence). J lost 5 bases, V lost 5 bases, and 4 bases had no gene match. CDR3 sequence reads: CASSPAGGEDTQYF. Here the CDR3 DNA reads TGTGCCAGCAGCCCAGCGGGGGGGGAAGATACGCAGTATTTT.

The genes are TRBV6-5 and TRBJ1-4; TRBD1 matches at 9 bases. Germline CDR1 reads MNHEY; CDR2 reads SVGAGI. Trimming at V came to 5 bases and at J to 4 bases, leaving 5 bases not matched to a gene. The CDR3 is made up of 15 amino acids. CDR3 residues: CASSKGTGNNEKLFF. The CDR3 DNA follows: TGTGCCAGCAGTAAAGGGACAGGGAATAATGAAAAACTGTTTTTT.

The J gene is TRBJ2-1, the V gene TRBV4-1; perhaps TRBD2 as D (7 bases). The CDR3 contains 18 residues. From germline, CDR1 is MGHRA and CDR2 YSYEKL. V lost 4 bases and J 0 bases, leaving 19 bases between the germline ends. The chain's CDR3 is CASSPLTGGPSSYNEQFF. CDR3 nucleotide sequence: TGCGCCAGCAGCCCTTTAACGGGGGGCCCCAGCTCCTACAATGAGCAGTTCTTC.

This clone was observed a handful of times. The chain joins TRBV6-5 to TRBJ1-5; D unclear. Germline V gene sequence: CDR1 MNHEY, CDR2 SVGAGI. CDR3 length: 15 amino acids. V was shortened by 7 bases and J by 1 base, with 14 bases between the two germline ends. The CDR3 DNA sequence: TGTGCCAGCAAGCGGGAGGTCCGGAGCAATCAGCCCCAGCATTTT. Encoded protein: CASKREVRSNQPQHF.

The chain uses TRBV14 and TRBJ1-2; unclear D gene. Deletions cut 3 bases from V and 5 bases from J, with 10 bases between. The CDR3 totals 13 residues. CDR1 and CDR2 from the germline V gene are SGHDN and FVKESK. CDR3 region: CASSHGELYGYTF. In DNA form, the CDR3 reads TGTGCCAGCAGCCACGGGGAATTGTATGGCTACACCTTC.

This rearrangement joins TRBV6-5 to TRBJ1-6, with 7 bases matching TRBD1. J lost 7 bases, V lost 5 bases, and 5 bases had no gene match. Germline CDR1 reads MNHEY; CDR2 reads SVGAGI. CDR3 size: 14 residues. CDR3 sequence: CASSDRTGNSPLHF. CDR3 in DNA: TGTGCCAGCAGTGACCGGACAGGAAATTCACCCCTCCACTTT.

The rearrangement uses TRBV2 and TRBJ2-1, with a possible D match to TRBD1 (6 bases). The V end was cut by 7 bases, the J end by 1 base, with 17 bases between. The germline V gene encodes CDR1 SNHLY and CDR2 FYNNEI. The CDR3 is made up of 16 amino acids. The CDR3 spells CASTQGTLVSYNEQFF. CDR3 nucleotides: TGTGCCAGCACTCAGGGGACGCTAGTATCCTACAATGAGCAGTTCTTC. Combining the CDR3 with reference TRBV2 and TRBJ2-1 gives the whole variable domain EPEVTQTPSHQVTQMGQEVILRCVPISNHLYFYWYRQILGQKVEFLVSFYNNEISEKSEIFDDQFSVERPDGSNFTLKIRSTKLEDSAMYFCASTQGTLVSYNEQFFGPGTRLTVL.

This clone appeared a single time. This chain's CDR3 is CATAENRGDGYTF. The DNA for the CDR3 is TGTGCCACCGCGGAGAACAGGGGCGATGGCTACACCTTC. The chain links TRBV5-4 to TRBJ1-2; 7 positions match TRBD1. The germline gives CDR1 SGHNT, CDR2 YYREEE (reference sequence). CDR3 length: 13 residues. V lost 9 bases, J lost 6 bases, and 11 bases stayed unmatched.